A single sample is the source of the 24 T cell receptor beta chains below, sequenced in a study of cytomegalovirus exposure and HLA in healthy donors. Vbeta (60) and Jbeta (13) primers were used in the PCR. Produced via immunoSEQ multiplex PCR; TCRdb's table is partial and in-frame only. The data contain more than 200,000 clones, about 75% of them singletons. The sample taken for sequencing was PBMCs. The receptors derive from a man aged 18 to 30 in good health and CMV-seronegative.

The chain uses TRBV9 and TRBJ2-3; D uncertain. Germline V CDR1 and CDR2: SGDLS, YYNGEE. With 0 bases removed from V and 0 bases from J, the gap between germline ends came to 5 bases. This CDR3 region has 14 residues. CDR3: CASSVGGSTDTQYF. CDR3 sequence (DNA): TGTGCCAGCAGCGTAGGAGGTAGCACAGATACGCAGTATTTT.

The chain is built from TRBV5-6 and TRBJ1-1; no reliable D call. Deletions cut 1 base from V and 2 bases from J, with 6 bases between. This CDR3 has 13 residues. The germline gives CDR1 SGHDT, CDR2 YYEEEE. CDR3 DNA: TGTGCCAGCAGCTTGTATCTAAACACTGAAGCTTTCTTT. Protein sequence: CASSLYLNTEAFF.

The chain uses TRBV30 and TRBJ2-5, with D uncertain. Matching the DNA end better, TRBJ2-7 makes the J call doubtful. The length of the CDR3 is 11 residues. Per the germline V gene, CDR1 is GTSNPN and CDR2 is SVGIG (reference sequence). CDR3 sequence (DNA): TGTGCCTGGAGACGGTCTAGCGAGCAGTACTTC. Its translation is CAWRRSSEQYF.

CDR3 bases: TGTGCCAGCAGCTTAGGACTGCTCAACACTGAAGCTTTCTTT. This encodes CASSLGLLNTEAFF. The chain combines TRBV13 with TRBJ1-1; D is unclear. The V end was cut by 0 bases, the J end by 2 bases, with 7 bases between. The CDR3 is 14 amino acids. Germline V gene sequence: CDR1 PRHDT, CDR2 FYEKMQ (reference sequence).

V is TRBV4-3 and J is TRBJ2-4, with a possible D match to TRBD1 (6 bases). V was pared by 0 bases and J by 2 bases, with 11 bases between. Germline V gives CDR1 LGHNA, CDR2 YSLEER. The CDR3 has 16 amino acids. The CDR3 region has the DNA TGCGCCAGCAGCCAAGACCTCACAGGGTCCAAAAACATTCAGTACTTC. Its translation: CASSQDLTGSKNIQYF.

This chain links TRBV28 with TRBJ1-4, with 7 bases lining up with TRBD1. V shed 4 bases, J shed 8 bases, and the junction held 10 bases outside the gene matches. Germline assignment: CDR1 MDHEN and CDR2 SYDVKM. CDR3 length equals 15 residues. The CDR3 is CASSSPGGGREKLFF. The CDR3 nucleotides read TGTGCCAGCAGTTCCCCAGGAGGGGGCAGAGAAAAACTGTTTTTT. Together with reference TRBV28 and TRBJ1-4, the CDR3 gives the full variable domain: DVKVTQSSRYLVKRTGEKVFLECVQDMDHENMFWYRQDPGLGLRLIYFSYDVKMKEKGDIPEGYSVSREKKERFSLILESASTNQTSMYLCASSSPGGGREKLFFGSGTQLSVL.

This clone showed up just once. The chain is built from TRBV5-4 and TRBJ2-1; 10 bases are shared with TRBD2. V shed 0 bases, J shed 7 bases, and the junction held 10 bases outside the gene matches. The CDR3 is 17 residues long. Germline V CDR1 and CDR2: SGHNT, YYREEE (reference sequence). Here the CDR3 DNA reads TGTGCCAGCAGCTTGGCCGTTCAGCGGGGGGGCTTGAATGAGCAGTTCTTC. Protein sequence: CASSLAVQRGGLNEQFF.

This clone was recorded only once. The CDR3 reads CASSPTGNTGELFF. Here the CDR3 DNA reads TGTGCCAGCAGCCCGACTGGGAACACCGGGGAGCTGTTTTTT. The V call is TRBV7-8, the J call TRBJ2-2; no definite D call. V shed 5 bases and J shed 1 base, with 8 bases lying between them. From germline, CDR1 is SGHVS and CDR2 FQNEAQ. There are 14 residues in the CDR3.

The genes are TRBV4-3 and TRBJ2-3; D is perhaps TRBD2 (6 bases). Trimming removed 2 bases at V and 5 bases at J, with 17 bases between. The germline gives CDR1 LGHNA, CDR2 YSLEER. The CDR3 is made up of 16 amino acids. This chain's CDR3 is CASSQHGASVGDTQYF. Here the CDR3 DNA reads TGCGCCAGCAGCCAACATGGGGCTAGCGTTGGAGATACGCAGTATTTT.

The gene calls are TRBV28 and TRBJ2-7; D ambiguous. The germline V gene encodes CDR1 MDHEN and CDR2 SYDVKM. The CDR3 extends over 11 amino acids. The germline V and J ends were trimmed by 3 bases and 3 bases, with 3 bases remaining between them. The CDR3 coding sequence is TGTGCCAGCAGTTTGTACTACGAGCAGTACTTC. Its translation: CASSLYYEQYF.

The chain combines TRBV7-9 with TRBJ2-7; tentative D call: TRBD1 (6 bases). CDR1 is SEHNR, CDR2 FQNEAQ, per germline (reference sequence). The CDR3 consists of 15 residues. Trimming stripped 3 bases from V and 0 bases from J, with 12 bases between. The CDR3, as DNA: TGTGCCAGCAGCTTCTCCGGGACAAGCTCCTACGAGCAGTACTTC. This encodes CASSFSGTSSYEQYF.

A note on this clone: One junction end disagrees with the germline gene, perhaps due to a read error. V and J are TRBV27 and TRBJ2-1, with 7 bases lining up with TRBD1. CDR1 is MNHEY and CDR2 is SMNVEV in the germline V gene (reference sequence). This CDR3 region has 13 residues. The CDR3 loop reads CASSYTSLGGKVF. DNA for the CDR3: TGTGCCAGCAGTTACACCTCCCTAGGGGGCAAGGTCTTC.

V is TRBV5-1 and J is TRBJ2-7; 8 nucleotides agree with TRBD1. The V segment lost 0 bases and the J segment 4 bases; nucleotides outside the gene matches: 9. Germline values: CDR1 SGHRS, CDR2 YFSETQ. The CDR3 totals 16 residues. The CDR3 loop is CASSLGSTGEGYEQYF. The CDR3 DNA reads TGCGCCAGCAGCTTGGGTTCGACAGGGGAAGGGTACGAGCAGTACTTC.

The chain recombines TRBV27 with TRBJ1-1, with D hard to call. The CDR3 totals 14 residues. V lost 5 bases to trimming and J lost 4 bases, with 14 bases between them. Looked up from germline, CDR1 is MNHEY and CDR2 is SMNVEV (reference sequence). CDR3 residues: CASSPYFESTEAFF. The CDR3, as DNA: TGTGCCAGCAGTCCCTATTTTGAGTCCACTGAAGCTTTCTTT.

The chain uses TRBV7-2 and TRBJ1-5; D may be TRBD1 (6 bases). V was trimmed by 4 bases and J by 0 bases, leaving 10 bases between them. The CDR3 runs to 15 residues. CDR1 is SGHTA and CDR2 is FQGNSA in the germline V gene. DNA of the CDR3: TGTGCCAGCAGCTGGGGGACAAGTAGCAATCAGCCCCAGCATTTT. It translates to CASSWGTSSNQPQHF.

The rearrangement links TRBV14 to TRBJ1-2, with TRBD1 identical over 7 bases. Germline V lookup: CDR1 SGHDN, CDR2 FVKESK. The ends lost 4 bases at V and 4 bases at J; junction bases unmatched: 3. This CDR3 is built from 13 residues. The CDR3 DNA follows: TGTGCCAGCAGCCCGGACAGGAGCTATGGCTACACCTTC. The encoded protein is CASSPDRSYGYTF.

The genes are TRBV7-3 and TRBJ2-2, with a tentative D call TRBD2 (7 bases). Germline V gives CDR1 SGHTA, CDR2 FQGTGA. V was pared by 2 bases and J by 4 bases, with 11 bases between. This CDR3 spans 15 amino acids. The CDR3 DNA sequence: TGTGCCAGCAGCTTAGGAGGGGGGGGCACCGGGGAGCTGTTTTTT. Amino acids: CASSLGGGGTGELFF.

The chain uses TRBV5-4 and TRBJ1-3, with D perhaps matching TRBD1 (5 bases). This CDR3 has 15 amino acids. CDR1 and CDR2 from the germline V gene are SGHNT and YYREEE (reference sequence). V was pared by 0 bases and J by 0 bases, with 7 bases between. In DNA, the CDR3 is TGTGCCAGCAGCTTGGGGGGCGTCTCTGGAAACACCATATATTTT. It specifies CASSLGGVSGNTIYF.

The chain uses TRBV12-2 and TRBJ2-1; the table names TRBD2, a call not compared with the DNA. TRBV12-2 is designated a pseudogene. The CDR3 is 15 amino acids. The CDR3 DNA reads as TGTGCAAGTCGCTTAGGGACTAGCGGGGGGAATGAGCAGTTCTTC. It encodes CASRLGTSGGNEQFF.

The chain employs TRBV19 and TRBJ2-3; 7 bases align to TRBD1. Germline V gene data show CDR1 as LNHDA and CDR2 as SQIVND (reference sequence). The ends lost 3 bases at V and 2 bases at J; junction bases unmatched: 8. CDR3 length equals 16 residues. CDR3 in DNA: TGTGCCAGTAGTATCTTGGGACAGCCAGACACAGATACGCAGTATTTT. Translated: CASSILGQPDTDTQYF.

V and J are TRBV30 and TRBJ1-2; no clear D gene. This CDR3 spans 15 amino acids. Germline CDR1 is GTSNPN and CDR2 is SVGIG (reference sequence). Trimming pared 5 bases from V and 4 bases from J, leaving 20 bases between. The CDR3 nucleotides read TGTGCCTGGCGAACTTACGCCGACGAGGGCTATGGCTACACCTTC. Its protein product is CAWRTYADEGYGYTF.

This clone has a handful of counts. The chain couples TRBV7-6 to TRBJ2-5, with a weak D call TRBD2 (6 bases). The CDR3 totals 13 residues. The V gene's germline CDR1 is SGHVS and CDR2 FNYEAQ. The V and J ends lost 3 bases and 5 bases respectively, with 10 bases between them. CDR3 sequence: CASSFSSGETQYF. Written as DNA, the CDR3 is TGTGCCAGCAGCTTCTCAAGCGGGGAGACCCAGTACTTC.

This chain links TRBV7-6 with TRBJ2-7, with TRBD2 identical over 12 bases. Germline V CDR1 and CDR2: SGHVS, FNYEAQ. The CDR3 contains 15 residues. V trimming: 5 bases; J trimming: 5 bases; junction bases outside the gene matches: 7. CDR3 sequence (DNA): TGTGCCAGCAGCATGCTAGCGGGGGGGCGGGACGAGCAGTACTTC. Translated: CASSMLAGGRDEQYF.

The V call is TRBV18, the J call TRBJ2-5, with 13 positions matching TRBD2. The germline CDR1 and CDR2 sequences are KGHSH and LQKENI. The CDR3 extends over 16 amino acids. The ends lost 1 base at V and 3 bases at J; junction bases unmatched: 2. DNA of the CDR3: TGTGCCAGCTCACCACGGACTAGCGGGAGTGAAGAGACCCAGTACTTC. As protein: CASSPRTSGSEETQYF.